The sample holds a few counts of the clone carrying this TCR beta chain. What it binds is unknown. The data belong to a study of T-cell reconstitution after alpha-beta-depleted transplantation in children. Unique molecular identifiers were incorporated when the TCRbeta library was constructed. TCRdb re-analysed the PCR reads in MiXCR, keeping a single row per CDR3 protein. The table has a few hundred thousand distinct CDR3 sequences, roughly 10% seen once. V was cut by 4 bases and J by 2 bases, with 8 bases left in between. Per the germline V gene, CDR1 is LGHNA and CDR2 is YSLEER. CDR3 length equals 14 residues. Study results and caveats: Diversity and T-cell counts at one year after transplant derived mostly from new T cells. Two months or so post-transplant, alpha-beta T cells reportedly derived from several hundred expanded graft clones.

V is TRBV4-3 and J is TRBJ2-2; perhaps TRBD2 as D (5 bases). The clonotype comes from a child younger than two with acute myeloid leukemia, due to receive a stem cell transplant. This material consisted of PBMCs, taken before TCRalphabeta/CD19-depleted stem cell transplant. The CDR3 DNA reads as TGCGCCAGCAGCCCCGGGGTTAACACCGGGGAGCTGTTTTTT. This sequence encodes CASSPGVNTGELFF.